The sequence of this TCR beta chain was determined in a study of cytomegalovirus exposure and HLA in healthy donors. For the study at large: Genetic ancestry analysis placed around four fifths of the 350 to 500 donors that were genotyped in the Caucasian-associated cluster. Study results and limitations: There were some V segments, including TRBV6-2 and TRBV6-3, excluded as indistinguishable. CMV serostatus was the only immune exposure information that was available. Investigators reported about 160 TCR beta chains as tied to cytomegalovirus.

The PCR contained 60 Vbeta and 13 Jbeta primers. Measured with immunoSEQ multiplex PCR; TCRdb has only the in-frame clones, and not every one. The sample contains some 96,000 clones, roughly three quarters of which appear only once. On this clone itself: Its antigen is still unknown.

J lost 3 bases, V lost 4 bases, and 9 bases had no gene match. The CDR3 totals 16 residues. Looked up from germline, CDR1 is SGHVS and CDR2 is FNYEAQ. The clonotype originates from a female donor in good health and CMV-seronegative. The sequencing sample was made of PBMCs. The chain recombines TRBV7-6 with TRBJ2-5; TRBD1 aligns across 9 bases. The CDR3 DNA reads TGTGCCAGCAGCTCCTCCGGAACAGGGGGCGAAGAGACCCAGTACTTC. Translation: CASSSSGTGGEETQYF. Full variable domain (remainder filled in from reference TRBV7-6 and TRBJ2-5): GAGVSQSPRYKVTKRGQDVALRCDPISGHVSLYWYRQALGQGPEFLTYFNYEAQQDKSGLPNDRFSAERPEGSISTLTIQRTEQRDSAMYRCASSSSGTGGEETQYFGPGTRLLVL.